These T cell receptor beta chains were read from a single sample in a study of blood T cell repertoires in COVID-19. This table comes from immunoSEQ multiplex PCR, and its TCRdb copy is limited to in-frame clones, with some not included. The sample holds approximately 330,000 clones; 80% to 90% are singletons and the top ten take around 4%. The sequenced sample consisted of PBMCs or T cells enriched from blood (not recorded which). These receptors were taken from a woman aged 40 to 50 with acute COVID-19. Both conserved end residues are part of each CDR3. Fields, in order: V gene, clone size, J gene, D gene, CDR3 protein, CDR3 DNA. The D gene is left open where the match is weak. The size entry is marked missing in some rows and otherwise reads once, few, many or a size class.

TRBV3-1/TRBV3-2	NA	TRBJ2-3	NA	CASSQVGGAFDTQYF	TGTGCCAGCAGCCAAGTGGGGGGGGCTTTCGATACGCAGTATTTT
TRBV10-2	NA	TRBJ2-7	NA	CASSRTLSEQYF	TGCGCCAGCAGTCGAACTTTAAGTGAGCAGTACTTC
TRBV2	NA	TRBJ1-5	NA	CASSEGHSNQPQHF	TGTGCCAGCAGCGAGGGTCATAGCAATCAGCCCCAGCATTTT
TRBV18	NA	TRBJ1-4	TRBD1	CASSPGRGQGAVNEKLFF	TGTGCCAGCTCACCGGGTAGAGGACAGGGGGCAGTTAATGAAAAACTGTTTTTT
TRBV3-1/TRBV3-2	NA	TRBJ2-5	TRBD2	CASRTSGGRETQYF	TGTGCCAGCCGGACTAGCGGGGGGAGAGAGACCCAGTACTTC
TRBV27	once	TRBJ2-1	NA	CASSLGYRSYNEQFF	TGTGCCAGCAGTTTGGGCTACCGATCCTACAATGAGCAGTTCTTC
TRBV4-3	NA	TRBJ2-3	NA	CASSQEIALGWADTQYF	TGCGCCAGCAGCCAAGAAATAGCGCTAGGATGGGCAGATACGCAGTATTTT
TRBV4-2	NA	TRBJ2-5	TRBD2	CASSQGSPSGETQYF	TGTGCCAGCAGCCAAGGGTCCCCTAGCGGGGAGACCCAGTACTTC
TRBV5-4	NA	TRBJ2-3	NA	CASSLVGQTDTQYF	TGTGCCAGCAGCTTGGTTGGACAGACAGATACGCAGTATTTT
TRBV2	NA	TRBJ2-7	NA	CASSDVGGTEQYF	TGTGCCAGCAGTGATGTAGGGGGTACCGAGCAGTACTTC
TRBV7-8	NA	TRBJ1-4	NA	CASSLEAAGTNEKLFF	TGTGCCAGCAGCTTAGAGGCTGCGGGGACTAATGAAAAACTGTTTTTT
TRBV19	NA	TRBJ1-5	NA	CASSIRLGAGSNQPQHF	TGTGCCAGTAGTATACGGCTTGGGGCAGGTAGCAATCAGCCCCAGCATTTT
TRBV7-2	NA	TRBJ1-5	NA	CASSPPSRVGSNQPQHF	TGTGCCAGCAGCCCACCCTCCCGGGTTGGAAGCAATCAGCCCCAGCATTTT
TRBV7-8	NA	TRBJ2-4	TRBD2	CASSPGGEKNIQYF	TGTGCCAGCAGCCCGGGAGGCGAGAAAAACATTCAGTACTTC
TRBV5-1	NA	TRBJ1-1	NA	CASSLDAQMNTEAFF	TGCGCCAGCAGCCTGGACGCACAAATGAACACTGAAGCTTTCTTT
TRBV6-5	NA	TRBJ1-3	NA	CASRIPGTGNTIYF	TGTGCCAGCCGAATTCCAGGGACTGGAAACACCATATATTTT
TRBV27	NA	TRBJ2-7	TRBD1	CASSRQGDSYEQYF	TGTGCCAGCAGTCGACAGGGGGACTCCTACGAGCAGTACTTC
TRBV18	NA	TRBJ1-1	TRBD1	CASSAQTGETEAFF	TGTGCCAGCTCAGCCCAGACAGGGGAGACTGAAGCTTTCTTT
TRBV4-1	NA	TRBJ2-1	TRBD2	CASSSPRTGTTTLHNEQFF	TGCGCCAGCAGCTCACCCAGGACCGGGACTACCACTCTCCACAATGAGCAGTTCTTC
TRBV9	NA	TRBJ1-2	TRBD1	CASDNQPGQPQYGYTF	TGTGCCAGTGACAATCAACCGGGACAGCCTCAATATGGCTACACCTTC
TRBV7-2	NA	TRBJ1-3	NA	CASSLEDRLSGNTIYF	TGTGCCAGCAGCTTAGAGGACAGATTATCTGGAAACACCATATATTTT
TRBV4-3	NA	TRBJ2-2	NA	CASSQGAGGYTGELFF	TGCGCCAGCAGCCAAGGGGCGGGCGGGTACACCGGGGAGCTGTTTTTT
TRBV5-1	few	TRBJ1-1	TRBD1	CASSLGQGLGEAFF	TGCGCCAGCAGCTTGGGACAGGGGTTGGGTGAAGCTTTCTTT